Listed below are T cell receptor beta chains from one sample, sequenced in a study of blood T cell repertoires in COVID-19. This table comes from immunoSEQ multiplex PCR, and its TCRdb copy is limited to in-frame clones, with some not included. The repertoire holds a few hundred thousand clones, with 80% to 90% as singletons. Sequencing was carried out using PBMCs or T cells enriched from blood (not recorded which). These receptors originate from a man aged 30 to 45 who had recovered from COVID-19. Each CDR3 is given with its conserved first and last residue. D genes are given only for firm matches. Not every row has a clone size; where given, it reads once, few, many or a size class.

J gene	V gene	D gene	clone size	CDR3 protein	CDR3 DNA
TRBJ2-7	TRBV6-5	TRBD2	.	CASKERGSFYEQYF	TGTGCCAGCAAAGAGCGGGGCTCTTTCTACGAGCAGTACTTC
TRBJ1-1	TRBV21-1	.	.	CASSKSSRHTEAFF	TGTGCCAGCAGCAAATCTAGCAGACACACTGAAGCTTTCTTT
TRBJ2-5	TRBV2	TRBD1	.	CATVPGQGFFETQYF	TGTGCCACCGTCCCGGGACAGGGTTTTTTCGAGACCCAGTACTTC
TRBJ2-1	TRBV12-3/TRBV12-4	.	.	CASTAGAQQFF	TGTGCCAGCACCGCGGGGGCCCAGCAGTTCTTC
TRBJ1-3	TRBV30	TRBD1	.	CAQGEDLGNTIYF	TGTGCCCAGGGGGAGGATTTAGGAAACACCATATATTTT
TRBJ1-1	TRBV5-1	TRBD1	once	CASSWDLQGANTEAFF	TGCGCCAGCAGCTGGGACCTACAGGGGGCGAACACTGAAGCTTTCTTT
TRBJ2-1	TRBV27	TRBD2	.	CASREDSGATYNEQFF	TGTGCCAGCAGAGAAGATAGCGGGGCTACCTACAATGAGCAGTTCTTC
TRBJ1-2	TRBV7-9	TRBD1	.	CASSSEPGQGSYTF	TGTGCCAGCAGCTCAGAACCGGGACAGGGGAGCTACACCTTC
TRBJ1-4	TRBV19	.	.	CASSIGPGTNEKLFF	TGTGCCAGTAGTATAGGACCAGGAACTAATGAAAAACTGTTTTTT
TRBJ1-5	TRBV7-6	TRBD1	.	CASSLEGYDRGPYQPQHF	TGTGCCAGCAGCTTAGAGGGCTACGACAGGGGGCCCTATCAGCCCCAGCATTTT
TRBJ2-1	TRBV7-3	.	once	CASSPAPGDYNEQFF	TGTGCCAGCAGCCCTGCACCGGGGGACTACAATGAGCAGTTCTTC
TRBJ1-1	TRBV5-4	.	.	CASSLGWTVGNTEAFF	TGTGCCAGCAGCTTGGGGTGGACAGTGGGGAACACTGAAGCTTTCTTT
TRBJ2-3	TRBV5-1	.	.	CASSPGHPPDTQYF	TGCGCCAGCAGCCCGGGACACCCGCCAGATACGCAGTATTTT
TRBJ1-1	TRBV7-9	.	.	CASSSGGPPEAFF	TGTGCCAGCAGCTCCGGGGGACCTCCTGAAGCTTTCTTT
TRBJ1-5	TRBV6-5	TRBD1	.	CASRTGWNQPQHF	TGTGCCAGCAGGACAGGGTGGAATCAGCCCCAGCATTTT
TRBJ1-2	TRBV6-5	.	.	CASSSWGDGYTF	TGTGCCAGCAGTTCCTGGGGGGATGGCTACACCTTC
TRBJ1-1	TRBV11-1	.	.	CASSIGSNTEAFF	TGTGCCAGCAGCATCGGGTCGAACACTGAAGCTTTCTTT
TRBJ1-2	TRBV19	.	.	CASRGGRNYGYTF	TGTGCCAGTAGGGGGGGACGGAACTATGGCTACACCTTC
TRBJ1-3	TRBV6-6	.	.	CASSQGTSGNTIYF	TGTGCCAGCAGCCAGGGGACGAGTGGAAACACCATATATTTT
TRBJ2-5	TRBV7-8	TRBD2	.	CASSLALAGAETQYF	TGTGCCAGCAGCTTAGCCCTAGCGGGGGCAGAGACCCAGTACTTC